The entry below describes one T cell receptor beta chain. This clonotype was seen many times. Its binding antigen is unknown. Base qualities are missing; no much larger clone stands one base away. In the germline V gene (reference sequence), CDR1 corresponds to DFQATT and CDR2 to SNEGSKA. Unmatched junction bases come to 7, with V trimmed by 3 bases and J by 5 bases. The CDR3 goes from the cysteine to the phenylalanine over 16 residues. CDR3 DNA only is kept here, 48 bases in frame from base 1. Libraries came from multiplex PCR. These reads were obtained on an Illumina HiSeq 4000. iRepertoire HTBI primers and Arm-PCR amplification of CDR3 regions were used to construct TCR beta libraries. Gel purification was performed on PCR products prior to sequencing. Processing in the source paper ran as follows. Gene usage analysis of CDR3 amino acid clonotypes relied on the approximately 62 TRBV and 14 TRBJ segments identified across samples. COPE and FqMerger were used to merge the filtered high-quality paired reads into contigs. Contigs were aligned with BLAST to IMGT TRBV, TRBD and TRBJ reference genes, and CDR3 was defined per IMGT. Clonotypes above 0.1% frequency were classified as highly expanded clones. Shannon entropy served as the measure of repertoire diversity, while the Gini coefficient captured V-J evenness. A clonotype found in more than one individual was treated as public. TCRdb reanalyzed the raw reads on its own, using fastp at Q25 for trimming and MiXCR for clone calling, and kept in-frame beta chains. Records with the same CDR3 protein are collapsed into one entry carrying the most frequent genes and DNA. These V and J calls rely on TCRdb rather than the paper's analysis. The sample has some 320,000 distinct CDR3 sequences on record, roughly 18% of them singletons. The ten top clones hold about two fifths of the sample.

This sample is part of a study of regulatory T cells in long-lasting Graves disease (dated by TCRdb to 2020 to 2022). At the level of the whole study: Antithyroid drugs had been taken for less than 3 months by newly diagnosed Graves' disease patients. A total of around 35 samples were covered by TCR sequencing, comprising roughly 13 persistent and 20 newly diagnosed Graves' disease patients. The study was conducted in China and was registered as a clinical trial. Persistent Graves' disease patients were compared with newly diagnosed Graves' disease patients by peripheral blood TCR sequencing and RNA sequencing.

The intended sense of this specimen's time point label: newly diagnosed GD, antithyroid drugs for less than 3 months. RNA was extracted from PBMCs in TRIzol for both TCR sequencing and RNA sequencing. The diagnosis of Graves' disease followed American Thyroid Association guidelines. The patients came from an endocrinology department in Xi'an, China. Each patient gave approximately 9 milliliters of peripheral blood, collected in an EDTA anticoagulant tube. Ficoll Paque Plus density gradient separation was used to isolate PBMCs, and no further T cell sorting was done. An Agilent 2100 Bioanalyzer and agarose gel were used to check RNA quality, and a NanoDrop 2000 was used to measure RNA concentration. General findings and caveats noted by the study authors: Compared with newly diagnosed patients, patients with persistent Graves' disease had lower TCR Shannon entropy and fewer highly expanded clones, which suggests clonal expansion. Peripheral blood alone was examined, since thyroid tissue, which constituted the primary lesion, could not be accessed. TRBV28, TRBJ1-2 and TRBJ2-5 were preferentially used in persistent disease, while TRBV20-1 and TRBJ2-1 were favored in newly diagnosed disease. More public clonotypes were shared among persistent patients (over 2,500) than among newly diagnosed patients (under 1,000). The authors acknowledged the small sample size as a limitation that may reduce accuracy. Sequencing and analysis were limited to the TCR beta chain.

The clonotype originates from a female donor with Graves disease. The source material was peripheral blood mononuclear cells (PBMCs), sampled at new diagnosis, from a patient treated with antithyroid drugs. This chain is built from TRBV20-1 and TRBJ2-1, and TRBD2 aligns with 13 junction nucleotides. The sequenced DNA is TGCAGTGCTAGCAGGACTAGCGGGAGTAAGGACAATGAGCAGTTCTTC. This sequence encodes CSASRTSGSKDNEQFF.